This T cell receptor beta chain was captured in a study of blood T cell repertoires in COVID-19. Study at large: From T cells, B-cell-depleted T cells, or PBMCs came the material, which was cDNA or gDNA.

Generated by immunoSEQ multiplex PCR, the TCRdb table keeps only in-frame clones and is missing some. Altogether 310,000 or so clones are present, roughly 87% being singletons, with the ten largest covering approximately 9.4%. This receptor was identified in a young man with COVID-19, enrolled during active disease. Material for sequencing was peripheral blood.

In DNA, the CDR3 is TGTGCCAGCAGTTACTCATCGGGGGGATCCAATGACTATGGCTACACCTTC. It is translated as CASSYSSGGSNDYGYTF. The gene calls are TRBV6-2 or TRBV6-3 and TRBJ1-2, with a possible D match to TRBD1 (5 bases). The CDR3 is 17 amino acids. V lost 0 bases, J lost 3 bases, and 17 bases lay in between. Per the germline V gene, CDR1 is MNHEY and CDR2 is SVGEGT.